Here is one TCR beta chain with its context. Its antigen remains unknown. The V gene's germline CDR1 is LNHDA and CDR2 SQIVND (reference sequence). The germline V and J ends were trimmed by 5 bases and 5 bases, with 12 bases remaining between them. The CDR3 extends over 13 amino acids. Sorted-subset replicate PCRs used 200 ng DNA, 25,000 to 30,000 T cell genomes. Using immunoSEQ multiplex PCR, the repertoire was profiled, and TCRdb retains in-frame clones only, with some absent. The table has roughly 2.2 million clones, 85% to 95% seen once. The sample comes from a study of shared clonotypes between healthy human individuals. Study conclusions and caveats: Richness estimates generally favored naive over memory subsets.

The J gene is TRBJ1-1, the V gene TRBV19; D is unresolved. What was sequenced was naive CD4+ T cells from PBMCs. The subset: CD45RA+ positively selected. This clonotype originated in a man younger than 35 in good health. Some clones in this sample may be carry-over from other donors' samples. In DNA, the CDR3 is TGTGCCAGTAGTCTATACCCTGGGACTGAAGCTTTCTTT. The encoded protein is CASSLYPGTEAFF.